This entry lists 14 T cell receptor beta chains sequenced from one sample in a study of T cell responses to AZD1222 COVID-19 vaccine. TCRdb's copy holds only in-frame clones and misses some; the assay was immunoSEQ multiplex PCR. The sample shows some 120,000 clones, approximately 85% of them seen only once. Sequencing was performed on peripheral blood, taken 28 days after the second AZD1222 dose. Receptors were obtained from an adult who received the AZD1222 COVID-19 vaccine.

This clone appeared a few times. The chain combines TRBV30 with TRBJ1-5; 10 bases match TRBD1. V lost 1 base to trimming and J lost 6 bases; unmatched junction nucleotides: 3. This CDR3 is 14 amino acids long. In germline, CDR1 is GTSNPN, CDR2 SVGIG (reference sequence). This CDR3 reads CAWSGDRGGQPQHF. The CDR3 region has the DNA TGTGCCTGGAGTGGGGACAGGGGCGGTCAGCCCCAGCATTTT.

The chain has TRBV24-1 and TRBJ1-4; 8 nucleotides line up with TRBD1. The V and J ends lost 4 bases and 0 bases, in that order; junction bases with no gene match: 9. Germline V gene data show CDR1 as KGHDR and CDR2 as SFDVKD. This CDR3 spans 18 amino acids. CDR3 bases: TGTGCCACCAGTGACCCCGGGACAGGAAAAACAACTAATGAAAAACTGTTTTTT. This translates into CATSDPGTGKTTNEKLFF.

V is TRBV6-5 and J is TRBJ2-7; D may be TRBD2 (7 bases). The ends were cut back, 8 bases at V and 4 bases at J, with 12 bases in the middle. Per germline, CDR1 MNHEY and CDR2 SVGAGI. This CDR3 is built from 12 residues. The CDR3 bases are TGTGCCAGCGGGAGGGGGGGGTACGAGCAGTACTTC. Encoded protein: CASGRGGYEQYF.

The chain employs TRBV5-1 and TRBJ1-3; 8 bases fit TRBD1. This CDR3 is built from 16 residues. V shed 4 bases, J shed 0 bases, and the junction held 6 bases outside the gene matches. The germline V gene has CDR1 SGHRS and CDR2 YFSETQ. In nucleotides, the CDR3 is TGCGCCAGCAGCCCTGGACAGGGTGGCTCTGGAAACACCATATATTTT. It is translated as CASSPGQGGSGNTIYF.

This clone showed up many times. The rearrangement uses TRBV2 and TRBJ2-2, with 10 bases identical to TRBD2. Looked up from germline, CDR1 is SNHLY and CDR2 is FYNNEI. Trimming took 4 bases from V and 7 from J; bases not matched to a gene: 6. This CDR3 spans 15 amino acids. CDR3 in amino acids: CASSGLAGRGGELFF. For the CDR3, the DNA is TGTGCCAGCAGTGGACTAGCGGGCCGGGGCGGGGAGCTGTTTTTT. Combining the CDR3 with reference TRBV2 and TRBJ2-2 gives the whole variable domain EPEVTQTPSHQVTQMGQEVILRCVPISNHLYFYWYRQILGQKVEFLVSFYNNEISEKSEIFDDQFSVERPDGSNFTLKIRSTKLEDSAMYFCASSGLAGRGGELFFGEGSRLTVL.

Points on this clone: The sample contains more than one DNA sequence encoding this CDR3. The rearrangement uses TRBV5-1 and TRBJ2-5; D possibly corresponds to TRBD2 (5 bases). This CDR3 comprises 12 residues. Germline CDR1 reads SGHRS; CDR2 reads YFSETQ. V lost 4 bases and J lost 5, with 9 bases in between. CDR3 DNA sequence: TGCGCCAGCAGCCCCCCGGGGGAGACCCAGTACTTC. Residues: CASSPPGETQYF.

V gene TRBV4-2 combines with J gene TRBJ2-2; 11 positions match TRBD2. Germline CDR1 reads LGHNA; CDR2 reads YNFKEQ. The CDR3 has 16 residues. V dropped 3 bases and J dropped 0; count of bases not matched to a gene: 0. CDR3 residues: CASSQGLAANTGELFF. In DNA, the CDR3 is TGTGCCAGCAGCCAGGGACTAGCGGCGAACACCGGGGAGCTGTTTTTT.

The chain carries TRBV6-5 and TRBJ2-5; D is uncertain. This CDR3 spans 13 amino acids. Between the trimmed V and J ends, which lost 7 bases and 9 bases, there was a span of 18 bases. Germline V gives CDR1 MNHEY, CDR2 SVGAGI. CDR3 nucleotides: TGTGCCAGCACCTCGACTGGTGAGAAGCCCCAGTACTTC. Residues: CASTSTGEKPQYF.

The chain uses TRBV19 and TRBJ2-1, with D possibly being TRBD2 (6 bases). CDR1 is LNHDA and CDR2 is SQIVND in the germline V gene (reference sequence). The V gene lost 3 bases and the J gene lost 1 base, with 10 bases spanning the gap. This CDR3 is built from 15 residues. CDR3 DNA sequence: TGTGCCAGTAGTATCGACGGGGGATCCTACAATGAGCAGTTCTTC. Encoded protein: CASSIDGGSYNEQFF.

This chain uses TRBV7-8 with TRBJ1-5; possible D gene TRBD1, 5 bases. The CDR3 extends over 17 amino acids. Germline assignment: CDR1 SGHVS and CDR2 FQNEAQ. V was pared by 3 bases and J by 0 bases, with 15 bases between. CDR3 region: CASSLGTRGPSNQPQHF. In nucleotides, the CDR3 is TGTGCCAGCAGCTTGGGGACCCGAGGGCCTAGCAATCAGCCCCAGCATTTT.

The chain has TRBV6-6 and TRBJ1-6; D remains unclear. V was cut by 5 bases and J by 8 bases, with 13 bases left in between. The CDR3 sequence is 14 residues long. Germline V gene lookup returns CDR1 MNHNY and CDR2 SVGAGI (reference sequence). CDR3 loop: CASSTPPEYSPLHF. The CDR3 DNA reads TGTGCCAGCAGTACCCCGCCGGAGTATTCACCCCTCCACTTT.

The DNA of the CDR3 is TGTGCCACTACACGCGACCCTAGCACAGATACGCAGTATTTT. Translated, it gives CATTRDPSTDTQYF. This rearrangement joins TRBV10-3 to TRBJ2-3; D unclear. Trimming shortened V by 10 bases and J by 0 bases, and 14 bases separated the two germline ends. The CDR3 has 14 amino acids. From germline, CDR1 is ENHRY and CDR2 SYGVKD.

The chain employs TRBV9 and TRBJ1-6, with unresolved D. Trimming took 0 bases from V and 9 from J, leaving 13 bases between them. CDR1 is SGDLS and CDR2 is YYNGEE in the germline V gene. This CDR3 contains 15 residues. Here the CDR3 reads CASSVGGSSVSPLHF. DNA for the CDR3: TGTGCCAGCAGCGTAGGCGGGTCATCGGTTTCACCCCTCCACTTT.

V gene TRBV5-4 combines with J gene TRBJ1-6; D is unresolved. V gave up 2 bases and J gave up 3 bases, with 12 bases separating them. Per germline, CDR1 SGHNT and CDR2 YYREEE (reference sequence). The CDR3 contains 16 residues. DNA for the CDR3: TGTGCCAGCAGCTTCCGGCCAGGAGGCTATAATTCACCCCTCCACTTT. Translation: CASSFRPGGYNSPLHF.